This passage covers 6 T cell receptor beta chains from one sample sequenced in a study of identical twins. TCRdb reanalysed the 5' RACE reads using MiXCR and keeps one entry per CDR3 protein. The table shows 270,000 or so distinct CDR3 sequences, with around 8% occurring only once. These data were also filed under a second study, of yellow fever vaccine responses in identical twins.

Source material: CD8+ T cells sorted from blood. These receptor sequences come from a woman younger than 35 in good health.

The genes are TRBV12-3 or TRBV12-4 and TRBJ2-2; 8 nucleotides align to TRBD1. The CDR3 has 16 residues. J was trimmed by 2 bases and V by 5 bases; bases with no gene match: 7. CDR3 nucleotide sequence: TGTGCCAGCAGTCCCGCGGGACAGGCTAACACCGGGGAGCTGTTTTTT. Translation: CASSPAGQANTGELFF.

The chain recombines TRBV20-1 with TRBJ2-3, with TRBD2 as a possible D gene (6 bases). This CDR3 contains 16 residues. V lost 0 bases to trimming and J lost 14 bases, with 27 bases between them. Germline V gene sequence: CDR1 DFQATT, CDR2 SNEGSKA (reference sequence). CDR3 DNA sequence: TGCAGTGCTAGAGATCTCGAGGGGACTCCAGACACCCGCCTGTATTTT. This gives the protein CSARDLEGTPDTRLYF.

The chain carries TRBV24-1 and TRBJ2-3, with D perhaps TRBD1 (5 bases). CDR1 is KGHDR and CDR2 is SFDVKD in the germline V gene. The CDR3 length is 15 residues. The V end was cut by 3 bases, the J end by 5 bases, with 14 bases between. As DNA, the CDR3 is TGTGCCACCAGTGATCGAAATCTAGGGGAAGATACGCAGTATTTT. Encoded protein: CATSDRNLGEDTQYF.

This clonotype came up many times. The CDR3 DNA is TGCGCCAGCAGCCAAGAACGGGGAGTATCCAATCAGCCCCAGCATTTT. This sequence encodes CASSQERGVSNQPQHF. V is TRBV4-1 and J is TRBJ1-5; D not resolved. The germline V gene encodes CDR1 MGHRA and CDR2 YSYEKL. The V gene lost 0 bases and the J gene lost 3 bases, with 12 bases spanning the gap. The CDR3 is 16 amino acids.

V and J are TRBV7-8 and TRBJ2-7; D may be TRBD2 (6 bases). Germline-derived CDR1 and CDR2 are SGHVS and FQNEAQ. The ends were cut back, 6 bases at V and 0 bases at J, with 15 bases in the middle. The CDR3 contains 15 residues. The CDR3 is CASRTTRGNSYEQYF. The CDR3 DNA reads TGTGCCAGCAGGACCACCCGCGGGAACTCCTACGAGCAGTACTTC.

This clonotype has only a few counts. The rearrangement uses TRBV7-8 and TRBJ2-7; D possibly matches TRBD1 or TRBD2 (5 bases each). Trimming removed 1 base at V and 0 bases at J, with 7 bases between. CDR3 length equals 14 residues. The germline gives CDR1 SGHVS, CDR2 FQNEAQ. The CDR3 DNA sequence: TGTGCCAGCAGCTTAGTTGGGACCTCCTACGAGCAGTACTTC. Encoded protein: CASSLVGTSYEQYF.